These T cell receptor beta chains were read from a single sample in a study of blood T cell repertoires in COVID-19. The assay was immunoSEQ multiplex PCR, and TCRdb's table has in-frame clones only and misses some. This table holds 310,000 or so clones, about 88% found once. Sequenced sample: peripheral blood. These TCRs come from a man between 65 and 85 years old with acute or convalescent COVID-19. Each CDR3 is given with its conserved first and last residue. The order of the fields is clone size, D gene, V gene, J gene, CDR3 DNA, CDR3 protein. A D gene is named only where the DNA matches it firmly. Clone size is shown for a subset of rows, as once, few, many or a class of expanded clone.

clone size: -; D gene: -; V gene: TRBV5-4; J gene: TRBJ2-6; CDR3 DNA: TGTGCCAGCAGCTTGGGCGGGGCGGGGGCCAACGTCCTGACTTTC; CDR3 protein: CASSLGGAGANVLTF
clone size: -; D gene: -; V gene: TRBV28; J gene: TRBJ1-1; CDR3 DNA: TGTGCCAGCAGTTTTTTGTTTTACCGCACGCGGGGAAGGACTGAAGCTTTCTTT; CDR3 protein: CASSFLFYRTRGRTEAFF
clone size: -; D gene: -; V gene: TRBV5-5; J gene: TRBJ2-7; CDR3 DNA: TGTGCCAGCAGCTTGGCCCCGGGCTCCTACGAGCAGTACTTC; CDR3 protein: CASSLAPGSYEQYF
clone size: -; D gene: -; V gene: TRBV7-2; J gene: TRBJ2-3; CDR3 DNA: TGTGCCAGCAGCAAGAGTGAGGTTCGTGAGTATTTT; CDR3 protein: CASSKSEVREYF
clone size: once; D gene: TRBD1; V gene: TRBV5-1; J gene: TRBJ2-6; CDR3 DNA: TGCGCCAGCAGCCCGTTCCCTCCGGGACAGGGGGGCTCTGGGGCCAACGTCCTGACTTTC; CDR3 protein: CASSPFPPGQGGSGANVLTF
clone size: once; D gene: -; V gene: TRBV7-9; J gene: TRBJ2-3; CDR3 DNA: TGTGCCAGCAGCCCTGGAGGACTTTTCTCAGATACGCAGTATTTT; CDR3 protein: CASSPGGLFSDTQYF
clone size: once; D gene: TRBD2; V gene: TRBV6-2/TRBV6-3; J gene: TRBJ2-1; CDR3 DNA: TGTGCCAGCAGTTTCCTGGGACTAGCTCTGCACAATGAGCAGTTCTTC; CDR3 protein: CASSFLGLALHNEQFF
clone size: -; D gene: TRBD1; V gene: TRBV7-9; J gene: TRBJ1-2; CDR3 DNA: TGTGCCAGCAGCCAAGTCGCACAGGGGCCCGACTACACCTTC; CDR3 protein: CASSQVAQGPDYTF
clone size: -; D gene: TRBD1; V gene: TRBV7-8; J gene: TRBJ1-2; CDR3 DNA: TGTGCCAGCAGCTTAGATCAGGACAGGGGGCGCATGGCCGCCTATGGCTACACCTTC; CDR3 protein: CASSLDQDRGRMAAYGYTF
clone size: -; D gene: TRBD2; V gene: TRBV28; J gene: TRBJ2-5; CDR3 DNA: TGTGCCAGCAGTCCTAGCGGGGAAATAGAGACCCAGTACTTC; CDR3 protein: CASSPSGEIETQYF
clone size: few; D gene: -; V gene: TRBV5-4; J gene: TRBJ2-1; CDR3 DNA: TGTGCCAGCAGCTTGGAAGCCAGCGCCAAAGGCAATGAGCAGTTCTTC; CDR3 protein: CASSLEASAKGNEQFF
clone size: -; D gene: TRBD1; V gene: TRBV11-2; J gene: TRBJ2-1; CDR3 DNA: TGTGCCAGCAGCTTTAACAGGGGCAATGAGCAGTTCTTC; CDR3 protein: CASSFNRGNEQFF
clone size: -; D gene: TRBD1; V gene: TRBV10-3; J gene: TRBJ1-3; CDR3 DNA: TGTGCCATCAGTGAGTCCCCCGCCGGGCCAGGGGGCGCTAGTGGAAACACCATATATTTT; CDR3 protein: CAISESPAGPGGASGNTIYF
clone size: -; D gene: TRBD2; V gene: TRBV11-2; J gene: TRBJ2-7; CDR3 DNA: TGTGCCACCAGCACCGGGACTACCTACGAGCAGTACTTC; CDR3 protein: CATSTGTTYEQYF
clone size: -; D gene: -; V gene: TRBV6-2/TRBV6-3; J gene: TRBJ1-6; CDR3 DNA: TGTGCCAGCAGTTCCCGTTCGAATTCACCCCTCCACTTT; CDR3 protein: CASSSRSNSPLHF
clone size: -; D gene: -; V gene: TRBV29-1; J gene: TRBJ1-3; CDR3 DNA: TGCAGCGCAGGGACATCTCGAGGAAACACCATATATTTT; CDR3 protein: CSAGTSRGNTIYF
clone size: -; D gene: TRBD1; V gene: TRBV28; J gene: TRBJ1-5; CDR3 DNA: TGTGCCAGCAGGGATCGACAGGGGCCGAATCAGCCCCAGCATTTT; CDR3 protein: CASRDRQGPNQPQHF
clone size: -; D gene: TRBD2; V gene: TRBV7-7; J gene: TRBJ2-5; CDR3 DNA: TGTGCCAGCAGCTCCCGAGCGGGGACCCAAGAGACCCAGTACTTC; CDR3 protein: CASSSRAGTQETQYF
clone size: once; D gene: -; V gene: TRBV28; J gene: TRBJ2-7; CDR3 DNA: TGTGCCACCGCGAGAAACTCCTACGAGCAGTACTTC; CDR3 protein: CATARNSYEQYF
clone size: -; D gene: TRBD2; V gene: TRBV29-1; J gene: TRBJ2-5; CDR3 DNA: TGCAGCGCTGGGACTACTGAGACCCAGTACTTC; CDR3 protein: CSAGTTETQYF
clone size: -; D gene: -; V gene: TRBV6-5; J gene: TRBJ1-6; CDR3 DNA: TGTGCCACCGCGCCGGACAACTATAATTCACCCCTCCACTTT; CDR3 protein: CATAPDNYNSPLHF
clone size: -; D gene: -; V gene: TRBV2; J gene: TRBJ1-6; CDR3 DNA: TGTGCCAGCAGGGGGGACATAAATAATTCACCCCTCCACTTT; CDR3 protein: CASRGDINNSPLHF
clone size: once; D gene: TRBD2; V gene: TRBV18; J gene: TRBJ2-3; CDR3 DNA: TGTGCCAGCTCACCACTGGTAGCGGGATCAGATACGCAGTATTTT; CDR3 protein: CASSPLVAGSDTQYF
clone size: -; D gene: TRBD2; V gene: TRBV4-3; J gene: TRBJ2-3; CDR3 DNA: TGCGCCAGCAGCCAAGATCCCCCGGGACTAGCGGGATTTGGAGATACGCAGTATTTT; CDR3 protein: CASSQDPPGLAGFGDTQYF
clone size: -; D gene: -; V gene: TRBV12-3/TRBV12-4; J gene: TRBJ1-2; CDR3 DNA: TGTGCCAGCAGTTATCAGGGCGGCTACACCTTC; CDR3 protein: CASSYQGGYTF
clone size: many; D gene: -; V gene: TRBV11-3; J gene: TRBJ2-7; CDR3 DNA: TGTGCCAGCAGCTTAGGGGCCAACTACGAGCAGTACTTC; CDR3 protein: CASSLGANYEQYF
clone size: -; D gene: TRBD2; V gene: TRBV5-6; J gene: TRBJ2-7; CDR3 DNA: TGTGCCAGCAGCCCCCCGACTAGCGGGGGGAAGCAGGGGCAGTACTTC; CDR3 protein: CASSPPTSGGKQGQYF
clone size: -; D gene: TRBD2; V gene: TRBV3-1/TRBV3-2; J gene: TRBJ2-2; CDR3 DNA: TGTGCCAGCAGCCCGGGGGGGCGAGTCGGGGAGCTGTTTTTT; CDR3 protein: CASSPGGRVGELFF
clone size: -; D gene: TRBD1; V gene: TRBV12-3/TRBV12-4; J gene: TRBJ2-1; CDR3 DNA: TGTGCCAGCGGACAGGGAATCAATGAGCAGTTCTTC; CDR3 protein: CASGQGINEQFF
clone size: -; D gene: TRBD2; V gene: TRBV11-2; J gene: TRBJ2-3; CDR3 DNA: TGTGCCAGCAGCTTAACCCTAGTGACTAGCGGGGGGGAAGATACGCAGTATTTT; CDR3 protein: CASSLTLVTSGGEDTQYF
clone size: once; D gene: TRBD2; V gene: TRBV5-4; J gene: TRBJ2-2; CDR3 DNA: TGTGCCAGCAGCTCTTGGACTAGCGGGAACACCGGGGAGCTGTTTTTT; CDR3 protein: CASSSWTSGNTGELFF
clone size: -; D gene: -; V gene: TRBV28; J gene: TRBJ2-7; CDR3 DNA: TGTGCCAGCAGTTTAGATACAGAGACCTCCTACGAGCAGTACTTC; CDR3 protein: CASSLDTETSYEQYF
clone size: -; D gene: -; V gene: TRBV6-2/TRBV6-3; J gene: TRBJ2-7; CDR3 DNA: TGTGCCAGCAGTTACACTTCAAGGCAGTACTTC; CDR3 protein: CASSYTSRQYF
clone size: -; D gene: TRBD1; V gene: TRBV7-9; J gene: TRBJ1-5; CDR3 DNA: TGTGCCAGCAGCCCAGCAGGGGGAAGACAGCCCCAGCATTTT; CDR3 protein: CASSPAGGRQPQHF
clone size: -; D gene: TRBD2; V gene: TRBV7-2; J gene: TRBJ2-3; CDR3 DNA: TGTGCCAGCAGCACTCAAAGCGGGGGGGCCGGCGATACGCAGTATTTT; CDR3 protein: CASSTQSGGAGDTQYF
clone size: -; D gene: -; V gene: TRBV28; J gene: TRBJ1-5; CDR3 DNA: TGTGCCAGCAGTTCTGTAGATGATCAGCCCCAGCATTTT; CDR3 protein: CASSSVDDQPQHF
clone size: -; D gene: TRBD2; V gene: TRBV9; J gene: TRBJ2-2; CDR3 DNA: TGTGCCAGCAGCCCCCTAGCGGGAGGGCCACTAACCGGGGAGCTGTTTTTT; CDR3 protein: CASSPLAGGPLTGELFF
clone size: -; D gene: TRBD2; V gene: TRBV4-3; J gene: TRBJ2-2; CDR3 DNA: TGCGCCAGCAGCTCACAGGGACTAGTGACTCCCGGGGAGCTGTTTTTT; CDR3 protein: CASSSQGLVTPGELFF
clone size: -; D gene: -; V gene: TRBV28; J gene: TRBJ2-3; CDR3 DNA: TGTGCCAGCAGTTTAGGGGCAGGTAGGACCGGCACAGATACGCAGTATTTT; CDR3 protein: CASSLGAGRTGTDTQYF
clone size: -; D gene: -; V gene: TRBV28; J gene: TRBJ1-2; CDR3 DNA: TGTGCCAGCAGCCCGAACAGGGTGCTGGGTTATGGCTACACCTTC; CDR3 protein: CASSPNRVLGYGYTF
clone size: -; D gene: TRBD1; V gene: TRBV28; J gene: TRBJ2-3; CDR3 DNA: TGTGCCAGCAGTACCCCCGGGACAGGGTATTCAGATACGCAGTATTTT; CDR3 protein: CASSTPGTGYSDTQYF
clone size: once; D gene: -; V gene: TRBV5-5; J gene: TRBJ2-2; CDR3 DNA: TGTGCCAGCAGCTCTTCATACCTATATACGAACACCGGGGAGCTGTTTTTT; CDR3 protein: CASSSSYLYTNTGELFF
clone size: -; D gene: -; V gene: TRBV7-2; J gene: TRBJ1-3; CDR3 DNA: TGTGCCAGCACCCCCGGGGGAGGAAACACCATATATTTT; CDR3 protein: CASTPGGGNTIYF
clone size: -; D gene: TRBD2; V gene: TRBV18; J gene: TRBJ2-1; CDR3 DNA: TGTGCCAGCTCACCACTCACAACTAGCGGGGGGCGATACAATGAGCAGTTCTTC; CDR3 protein: CASSPLTTSGGRYNEQFF
clone size: once; D gene: -; V gene: TRBV5-1; J gene: TRBJ2-7; CDR3 DNA: TGCGCCAGCAGCTACGCCCCGGGACAAGCAGTCCGGGGGCAGTACTTC; CDR3 protein: CASSYAPGQAVRGQYF
clone size: -; D gene: -; V gene: TRBV10-3; J gene: TRBJ2-3; CDR3 DNA: TGTGCCATCAGACCCGAACAGGGTTTGGTTGCAGATACGCAGTATTTT; CDR3 protein: CAIRPEQGLVADTQYF
clone size: few; D gene: -; V gene: TRBV30; J gene: TRBJ1-6; CDR3 DNA: TGTGCCTGGACCCCCCTGCGGGGGGTTTCGCGTAATTCACCCCTCCACTTT; CDR3 protein: CAWTPLRGVSRNSPLHF
clone size: -; D gene: -; V gene: TRBV15; J gene: TRBJ1-3; CDR3 DNA: TGTGCCACCAGCAGAGCGGGAGGGGCAGGAAACACCATATATTTT; CDR3 protein: CATSRAGGAGNTIYF
clone size: -; D gene: -; V gene: TRBV24-1; J gene: TRBJ2-1; CDR3 DNA: TGTGCCACCAGTGACCCAGACGGGAGCTCCTACAATGAGCAGTTCTTC; CDR3 protein: CATSDPDGSSYNEQFF
clone size: -; D gene: TRBD2; V gene: TRBV28; J gene: TRBJ2-3; CDR3 DNA: TGTGCCAGCAGTTTATTACTGGGGAGGGGCAGCACAGATACGCAGTATTTT; CDR3 protein: CASSLLLGRGSTDTQYF